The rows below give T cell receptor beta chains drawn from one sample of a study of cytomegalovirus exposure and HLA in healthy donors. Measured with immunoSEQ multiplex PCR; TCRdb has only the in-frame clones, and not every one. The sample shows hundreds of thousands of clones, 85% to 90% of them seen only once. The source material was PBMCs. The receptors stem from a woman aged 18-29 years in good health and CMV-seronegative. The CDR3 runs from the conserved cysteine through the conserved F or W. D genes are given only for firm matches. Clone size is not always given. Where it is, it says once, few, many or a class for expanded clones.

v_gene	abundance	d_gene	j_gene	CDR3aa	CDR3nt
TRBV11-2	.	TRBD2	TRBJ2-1	CASSPQRGAYNEQFF	TGTGCCAGCAGCCCCCAGCGGGGGGCCTACAATGAGCAGTTCTTC
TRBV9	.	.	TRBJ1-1	CASSSPSRFEAFF	TGTGCCAGCAGCTCCCCCTCCCGGTTTGAAGCTTTCTTT
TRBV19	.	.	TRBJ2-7	CASSKAGARIDYEQYF	TGTGCCAGTAGTAAGGCGGGGGCCCGGATTGACTACGAGCAGTACTTC
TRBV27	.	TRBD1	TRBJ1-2	CASSPDKDRGKRFNYGYTF	TGTGCCAGCAGTCCGGACAAGGACAGGGGGAAGAGGTTTAACTATGGCTACACCTTC
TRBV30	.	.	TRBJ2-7	CAWMGAYEQYF	TGTGCCTGGATGGGAGCCTACGAGCAGTACTTC
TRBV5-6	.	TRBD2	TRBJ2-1	CASSLSGLAFRNEQFF	TGTGCCAGCAGCCTCTCAGGACTAGCGTTTAGAAATGAGCAGTTCTTC
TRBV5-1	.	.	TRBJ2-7	CASSSTSSYEQYF	TGCGCCAGCAGCTCAACCTCCTCCTACGAGCAGTACTTC
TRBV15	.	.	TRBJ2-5	CATSRDQPGQETQYF	TGTGCCACCAGCAGAGACCAGCCGGGACAAGAGACCCAGTACTTC
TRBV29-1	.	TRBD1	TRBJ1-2	CSVGDSHNYGYTF	TGCAGCGTTGGGGACAGCCACAACTATGGCTACACCTTC
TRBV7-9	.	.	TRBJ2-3	CSSSYGTDTQYF	TGTTCCAGCAGCTACGGGACAGATACGCAGTATTTT
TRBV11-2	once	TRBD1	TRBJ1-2	CASSLFAGTGVGGYTF	TGTGCCAGCAGCTTGTTTGCCGGGACAGGGGTAGGTGGCTACACCTTC
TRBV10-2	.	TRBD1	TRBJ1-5	CASSTGGEQPQHF	TGCGCCAGCTCGACAGGGGGTGAACAGCCCCAGCATTTT
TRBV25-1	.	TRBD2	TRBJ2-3	CASSPGAGGQTDTQYF	TGTGCCAGCTCCCCTGGAGCGGGGGGGCAAACAGATACGCAGTATTTT
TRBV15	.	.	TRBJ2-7	CATSLNSYEQYF	TGTGCCACCAGTCTTAACTCCTACGAGCAGTACTTC
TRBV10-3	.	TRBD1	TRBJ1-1	CAISGQGNTEAFF	TGTGCCATCAGTGGACAGGGCAACACTGAAGCTTTCTTT
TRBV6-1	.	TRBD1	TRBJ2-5	CASSKNQGAYETQYF	TGTGCCAGCAGTAAAAATCAGGGGGCGTATGAGACCCAGTACTTC
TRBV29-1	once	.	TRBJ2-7	CSVRGTSYEQYF	TGCAGCGTGCGGGGTACGTCCTACGAGCAGTACTTC
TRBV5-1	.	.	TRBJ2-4	CASSPGIAKNIQYF	TGCGCCAGCAGTCCCGGGATAGCCAAAAACATTCAGTACTTC
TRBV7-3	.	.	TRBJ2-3	CASSCSFSGTDTQYF	TGTGCCAGCAGCTGTTCCTTCAGCGGGACAGATACGCAGTATTTT
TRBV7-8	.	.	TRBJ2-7	CASSYETGSYEQYF	TGTGCCAGCAGTTACGAGACAGGCTCCTACGAGCAGTACTTC
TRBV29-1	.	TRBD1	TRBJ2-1	CSVDSRGQYNEQFF	TGCAGCGTTGATAGTAGGGGGCAATACAATGAGCAGTTCTTC
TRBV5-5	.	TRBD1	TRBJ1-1	CASDIQGASNTEAFF	TGTGCCAGCGACATACAGGGGGCTTCGAACACTGAAGCTTTCTTT
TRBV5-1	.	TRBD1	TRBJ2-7	CASSLRGPYEQYF	TGCGCCAGCAGCTTAAGGGGGCCCTACGAGCAGTACTTC
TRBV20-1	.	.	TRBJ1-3	CSVAGNTIYF	TGCAGCGTAGCTGGAAACACCATATATTTT
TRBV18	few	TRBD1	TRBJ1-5	CASSPGTGDGQHF	TGTGCCAGCTCGCCCGGGACAGGGGATGGCCAGCATTTT
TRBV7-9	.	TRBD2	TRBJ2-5	CASSLGSTSGGIETQYF	TGTGCCAGCAGCTTAGGATCGACTAGCGGGGGGATAGAGACCCAGTACTTC
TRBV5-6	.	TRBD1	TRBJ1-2	CASSPQGAGYSYTF	TGTGCCAGCAGCCCACAGGGGGCCGGCTATAGCTACACCTTC
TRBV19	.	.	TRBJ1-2	CASSFSAVGADGYTF	TGTGCCAGTAGTTTCTCCGCGGTGGGGGCGGATGGCTACACCTTC
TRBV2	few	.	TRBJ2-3	CASSGTSTDTQYF	TGTGCCAGCAGTGGGACTAGCACAGATACGCAGTATTTT
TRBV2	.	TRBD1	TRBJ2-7	CASRPPLRTGSSYEQYF	TGTGCCAGCAGGCCCCCTTTAAGGACAGGGAGCTCCTACGAGCAGTACTTC
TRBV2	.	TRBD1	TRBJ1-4	CASRGQEREKLFF	TGTGCCAGCAGAGGACAGGAACGCGAAAAACTGTTTTTT
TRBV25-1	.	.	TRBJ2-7	CAGGPTYEQYF	TGTGCGGGGGGTCCCACCTACGAGCAGTACTTC
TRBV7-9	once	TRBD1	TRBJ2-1	CASSLYRDRPYNEQFF	TGTGCCAGCAGCTTGTACCGGGACAGGCCCTACAATGAGCAGTTCTTC
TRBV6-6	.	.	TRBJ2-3	CASSLGPDTQYF	TGTGCCAGCAGTTTGGGCCCAGATACGCAGTATTTT
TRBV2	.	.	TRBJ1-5	CASLVNRDFNQPQHF	TGTGCCAGCCTAGTGAATAGGGACTTCAATCAGCCCCAGCATTTT
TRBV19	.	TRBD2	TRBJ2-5	CASSIGAASGQETQYF	TGTGCCAGTAGTATAGGAGCGGCTAGCGGCCAAGAGACCCAGTACTTC
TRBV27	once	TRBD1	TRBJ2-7	CAARDSAYEQYF	TGTGCCGCACGGGACAGTGCCTACGAGCAGTACTTC
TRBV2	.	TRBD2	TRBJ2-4	CASSENGAGGGIQYF	TGTGCCAGCAGTGAAAACGGCGCGGGGGGCGGCATTCAGTACTTC
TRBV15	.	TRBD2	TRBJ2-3	CATSREGGGTDTQYF	TGTGCCACCAGCAGAGAAGGCGGGGGGACAGATACGCAGTATTTT
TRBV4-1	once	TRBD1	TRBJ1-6	CASSQSGQGPSPLHF	TGCGCCAGCAGCCAGAGCGGACAGGGCCCTTCACCCCTCCACTTT
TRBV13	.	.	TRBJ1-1	CASSLAEQKNTEAFF	TGTGCCAGCAGCTTAGCTGAACAGAAGAACACTGAAGCTTTCTTT
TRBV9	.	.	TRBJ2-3	CASSVGSSAGDTQYF	TGTGCCAGCAGCGTAGGCTCGAGCGCGGGAGATACGCAGTATTTT
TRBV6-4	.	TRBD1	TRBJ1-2	CASNDNRDRGYGYTF	TGTGCCAGCAACGATAACCGGGACAGGGGCTATGGCTACACCTTC
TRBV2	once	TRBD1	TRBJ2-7	CASSATGGVPSREQYF	TGTGCCAGCAGTGCCACAGGGGGCGTCCCTAGTAGAGAGCAGTACTTC
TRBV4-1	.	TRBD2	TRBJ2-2	CASSQVPAGGYNTGELFF	TGCGCCAGCAGCCAAGTTCCAGCGGGGGGGTACAACACCGGGGAGCTGTTTTTT
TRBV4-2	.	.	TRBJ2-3	CASSQILSDTQYF	TGTGCCAGCAGCCAAATACTTTCTGATACGCAGTATTTT
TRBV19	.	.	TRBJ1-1	CASTLLRSPNTEAFF	TGTGCCAGTACTCTCCTTAGGAGTCCCAACACTGAAGCTTTCTTT
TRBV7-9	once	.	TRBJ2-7	CSSSPRDASYEQYF	TGTTCCAGCAGCCCGCGGGACGCCTCCTACGAGCAGTACTTC
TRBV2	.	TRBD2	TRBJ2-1	CASNQLAGGLLF	TGTGCCAGCAACCAACTAGCGGGGGGGCTTCTCTTC
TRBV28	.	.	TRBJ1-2	CASSLEGIWGEHDYGYTF	TGTGCCAGCAGTTTAGAGGGGATCTGGGGGGAACACGACTATGGCTACACCTTC